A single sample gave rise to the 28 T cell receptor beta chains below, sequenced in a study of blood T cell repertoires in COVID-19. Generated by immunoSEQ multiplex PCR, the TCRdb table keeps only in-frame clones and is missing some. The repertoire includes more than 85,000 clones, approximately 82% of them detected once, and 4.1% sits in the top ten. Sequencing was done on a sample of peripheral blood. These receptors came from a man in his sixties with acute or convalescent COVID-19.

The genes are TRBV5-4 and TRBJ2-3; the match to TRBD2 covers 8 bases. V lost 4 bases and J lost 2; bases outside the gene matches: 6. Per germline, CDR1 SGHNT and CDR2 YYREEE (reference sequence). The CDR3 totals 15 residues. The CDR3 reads CASSPRGGNTDTQYF. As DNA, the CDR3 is TGTGCCAGCAGCCCCCGGGGGGGCAACACAGATACGCAGTATTTT.

This CDR3 reads CAVRGEAYGANVLTF. In nucleotides, the CDR3 is TGTGCCGTACGCGGGGAGGCTTATGGGGCCAACGTCCTGACTTTC. V usage is TRBV10-3 and J usage is TRBJ2-6, with D possibly matching TRBD2 (6 bases). CDR3 length equals 15 residues. Trimming took off 11 bases at V and 3 bases at J, with 17 bases between the two ends. From germline, CDR1 is ENHRY and CDR2 SYGVKD.

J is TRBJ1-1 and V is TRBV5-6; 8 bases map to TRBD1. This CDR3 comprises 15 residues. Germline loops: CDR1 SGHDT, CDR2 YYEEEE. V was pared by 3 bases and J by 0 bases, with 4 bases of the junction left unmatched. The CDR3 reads CASSSGQGLNTEAFF. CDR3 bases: TGTGCCAGCAGCTCAGGACAGGGATTGAACACTGAAGCTTTCTTT.

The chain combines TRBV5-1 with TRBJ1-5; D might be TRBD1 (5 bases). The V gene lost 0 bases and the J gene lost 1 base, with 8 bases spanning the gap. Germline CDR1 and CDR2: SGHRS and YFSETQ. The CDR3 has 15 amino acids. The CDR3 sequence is CASSLEGASNQPQHF. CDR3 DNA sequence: TGCGCCAGCAGCTTGGAAGGGGCAAGCAATCAGCCCCAGCATTTT.

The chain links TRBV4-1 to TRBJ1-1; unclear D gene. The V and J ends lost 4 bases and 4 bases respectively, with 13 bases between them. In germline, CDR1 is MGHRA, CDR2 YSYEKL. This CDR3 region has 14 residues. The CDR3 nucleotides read TGCGCCAGCAGCCCGCGCGGAGCGGCCACTGAAGCTTTCTTT. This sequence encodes CASSPRGAATEAFF.

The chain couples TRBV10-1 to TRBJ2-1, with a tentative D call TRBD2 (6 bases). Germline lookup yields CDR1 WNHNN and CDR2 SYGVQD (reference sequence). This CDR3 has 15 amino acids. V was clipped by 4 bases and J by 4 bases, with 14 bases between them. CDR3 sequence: CASSGPGGGYNEQFF. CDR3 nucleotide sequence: TGCGCCAGCAGTGGCCCCGGGGGAGGATACAATGAGCAGTTCTTC.

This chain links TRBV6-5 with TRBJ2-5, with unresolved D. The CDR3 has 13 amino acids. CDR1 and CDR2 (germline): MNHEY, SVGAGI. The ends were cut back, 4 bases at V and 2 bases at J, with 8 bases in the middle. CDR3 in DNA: TGTGCCAGCAGTTCCCAGGTTCAAGAGACCCAGTACTTC. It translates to CASSSQVQETQYF.

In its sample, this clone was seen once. This CDR3 is CATSRDLAGNYEQYF. The CDR3 DNA sequence: TGTGCCACCAGCAGAGATTTAGCGGGAAACTACGAGCAGTACTTC. J is TRBJ2-7 and V is TRBV15, with TRBD2 matching over 8 bases. V dropped 0 bases and J dropped 3; count of bases not matched to a gene: 4. CDR3 length: 15 residues. Germline lookup yields CDR1 LNHNV and CDR2 YYDKDF (reference sequence).

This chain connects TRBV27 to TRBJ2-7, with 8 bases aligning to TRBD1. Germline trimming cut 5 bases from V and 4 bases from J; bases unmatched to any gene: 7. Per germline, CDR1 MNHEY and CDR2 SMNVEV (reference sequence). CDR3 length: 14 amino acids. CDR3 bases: TGTGCCAGCAGTAGGGCACAGGGGGGATACGAGCAGTACGTC. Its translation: CASSRAQGGYEQYV.

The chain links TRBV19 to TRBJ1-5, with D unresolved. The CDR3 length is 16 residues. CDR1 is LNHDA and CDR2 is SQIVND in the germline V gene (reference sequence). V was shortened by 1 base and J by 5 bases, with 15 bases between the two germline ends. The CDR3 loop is CASSIVGGRSHQPQHF. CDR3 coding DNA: TGTGCCAGTAGTATAGTGGGTGGGAGGAGCCATCAGCCCCAGCATTTT.

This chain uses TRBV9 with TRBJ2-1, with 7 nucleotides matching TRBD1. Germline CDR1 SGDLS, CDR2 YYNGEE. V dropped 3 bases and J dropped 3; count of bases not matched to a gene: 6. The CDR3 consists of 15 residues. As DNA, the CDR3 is TGTGCCAGCAGCGACCGACAGGGTAGCTACAATGAGCAGTTCTTC. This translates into CASSDRQGSYNEQFF.

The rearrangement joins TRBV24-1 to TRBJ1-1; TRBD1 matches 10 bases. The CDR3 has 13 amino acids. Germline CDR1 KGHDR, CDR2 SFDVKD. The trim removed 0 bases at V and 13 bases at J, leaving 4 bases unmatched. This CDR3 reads CATSDLPGQGHFF. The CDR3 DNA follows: TGTGCCACCAGTGATTTGCCGGGACAGGGGCATTTCTTT.

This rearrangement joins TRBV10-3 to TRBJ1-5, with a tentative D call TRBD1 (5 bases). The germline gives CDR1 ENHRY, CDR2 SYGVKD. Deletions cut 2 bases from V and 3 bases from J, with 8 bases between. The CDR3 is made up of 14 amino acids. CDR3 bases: TGTGCCATCAGTGAGGCGACAGTCAATCAGCCCCAGCATTTT. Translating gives CAISEATVNQPQHF.

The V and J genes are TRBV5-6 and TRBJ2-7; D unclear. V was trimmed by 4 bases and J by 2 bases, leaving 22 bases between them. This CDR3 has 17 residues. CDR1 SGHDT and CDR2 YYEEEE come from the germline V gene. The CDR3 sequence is CASSEKAGSKRTYEQYV. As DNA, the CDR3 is TGTGCCAGCAGCGAAAAGGCTGGGTCCAAGAGGACCTACGAGCAGTACGTC.

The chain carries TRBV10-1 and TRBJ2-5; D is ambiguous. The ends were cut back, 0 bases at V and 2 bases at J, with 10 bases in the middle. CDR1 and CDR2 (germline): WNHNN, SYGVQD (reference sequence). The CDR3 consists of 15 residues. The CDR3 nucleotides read TGCGCCAGCAGTGAGTCAAGAGGAAAGCAAGAGACCCAGTACTTC. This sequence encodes CASSESRGKQETQYF.

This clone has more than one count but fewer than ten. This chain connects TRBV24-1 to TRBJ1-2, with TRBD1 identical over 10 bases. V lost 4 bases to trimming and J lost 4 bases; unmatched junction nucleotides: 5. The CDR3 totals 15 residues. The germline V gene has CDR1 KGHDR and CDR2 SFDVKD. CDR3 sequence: CATSEPGQGLYGYTF. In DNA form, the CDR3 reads TGTGCCACCAGTGAACCGGGACAGGGGCTCTATGGCTACACCTTC.

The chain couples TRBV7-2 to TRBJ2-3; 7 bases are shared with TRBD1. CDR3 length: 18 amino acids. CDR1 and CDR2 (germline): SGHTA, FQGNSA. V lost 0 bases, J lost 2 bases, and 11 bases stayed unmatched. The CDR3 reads CASSLALIPGQNTDTQYF. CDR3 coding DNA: TGTGCCAGCAGCTTAGCGCTAATTCCGGGACAGAACACAGATACGCAGTATTTT.

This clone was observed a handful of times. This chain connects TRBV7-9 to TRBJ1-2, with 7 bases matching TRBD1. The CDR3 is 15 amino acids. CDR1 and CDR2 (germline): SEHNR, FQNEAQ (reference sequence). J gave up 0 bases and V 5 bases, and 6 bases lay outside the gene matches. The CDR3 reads CASSPAGTANYGYTF. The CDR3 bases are TGTGCCAGCAGCCCGGCCGGGACAGCTAACTATGGCTACACCTTC.

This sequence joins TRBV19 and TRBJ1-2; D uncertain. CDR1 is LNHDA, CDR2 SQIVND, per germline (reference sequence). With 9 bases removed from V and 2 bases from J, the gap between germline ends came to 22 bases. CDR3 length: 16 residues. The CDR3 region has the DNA TGTGCCAGCCAAAGAGCGGGTCTGCCCTTAAACTATGGCTACACCTTC. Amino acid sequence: CASQRAGLPLNYGYTF.

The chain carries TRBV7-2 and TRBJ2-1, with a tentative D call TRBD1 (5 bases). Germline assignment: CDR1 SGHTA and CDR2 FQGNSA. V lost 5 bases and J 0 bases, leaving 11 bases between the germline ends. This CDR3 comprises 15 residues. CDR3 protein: CASSPGQGSYNEQFF. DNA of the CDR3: TGTGCCAGCAGCCCCGGCCAGGGCTCCTACAATGAGCAGTTCTTC.

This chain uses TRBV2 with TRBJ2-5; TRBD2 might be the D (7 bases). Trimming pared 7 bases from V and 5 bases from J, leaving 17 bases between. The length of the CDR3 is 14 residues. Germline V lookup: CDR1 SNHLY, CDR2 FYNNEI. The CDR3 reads CASNLAGAGETQYF. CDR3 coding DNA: TGTGCCAGCAATCTTGCGGGGGCCGGGGAGACCCAGTACTTC.

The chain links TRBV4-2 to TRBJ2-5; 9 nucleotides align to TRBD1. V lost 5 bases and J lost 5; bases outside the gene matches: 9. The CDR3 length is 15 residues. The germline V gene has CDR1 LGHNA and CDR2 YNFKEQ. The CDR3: CASSTRTGEVETQYF. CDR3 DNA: TGTGCCAGCAGCACCCGGACAGGGGAAGTGGAGACCCAGTACTTC.

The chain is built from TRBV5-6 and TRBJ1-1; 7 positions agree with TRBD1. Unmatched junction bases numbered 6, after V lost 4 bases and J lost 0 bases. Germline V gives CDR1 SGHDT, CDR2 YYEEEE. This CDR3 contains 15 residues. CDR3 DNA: TGTGCCAGCAGCCCAGACAGGGTCTTGAACACTGAAGCTTTCTTT. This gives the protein CASSPDRVLNTEAFF. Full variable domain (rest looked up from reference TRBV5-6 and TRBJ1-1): DAGVTQSPTHLIKTRGQQVTLRCSPKSGHDTVSWYQQALGQGPQFIFQYYEEEERQRGNFPDRFSGHQFPNYSSELNVNALLLGDSALYLCASSPDRVLNTEAFFGQGTRLTVV.

CDR3 DNA sequence: TGTGCCAGCAGCTTGCGGACAGGGGAGCAGTACGTC. The encoded protein is CASSLRTGEQYV. The chain employs TRBV5-5 and TRBJ2-7; 8 nucleotides agree with TRBD1. Trimming cost V 1 base and J 7 bases; bases outside gene matches: 1. The CDR3 runs to 12 residues. Germline V gene lookup returns CDR1 SGHKS and CDR2 YYEKEE (reference sequence).

The DNA for the CDR3 is TGTGCCAGCAGCCAAGCGGGAGGACCGAATGAGCAGTTCTTC. Translation: CASSQAGGPNEQFF. This sequence joins TRBV6-4 and TRBJ2-1, with 9 positions matching TRBD2. Germline lookup yields CDR1 MRHNA and CDR2 SNTAGT. The CDR3 runs to 14 residues. The V gene end was trimmed by 6 bases and the J gene end by 7 bases; junction bases not matched to a gene: 7.

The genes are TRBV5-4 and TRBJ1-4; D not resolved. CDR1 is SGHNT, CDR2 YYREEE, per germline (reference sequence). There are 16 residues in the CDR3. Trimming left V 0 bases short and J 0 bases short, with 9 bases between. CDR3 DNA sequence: TGTGCCAGCAGCTTGGCAGGCAAAGCAACTAATGAAAAACTGTTTTTT. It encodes CASSLAGKATNEKLFF.

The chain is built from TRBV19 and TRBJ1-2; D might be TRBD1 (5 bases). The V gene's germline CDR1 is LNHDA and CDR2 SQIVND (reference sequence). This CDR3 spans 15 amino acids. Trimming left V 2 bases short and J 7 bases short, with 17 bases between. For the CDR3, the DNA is TGTGCCAGTAGTATAATTTCGGGGCGCGGGGGTGGCTACACCTTC. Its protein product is CASSIISGRGGGYTF. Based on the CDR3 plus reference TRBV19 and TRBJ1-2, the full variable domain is DGGITQSPKYLFRKEGQNVTLSCEQNLNHDAMYWYRQDPGQGLRLIYYSQIVNDFQKGDIAEGYSVSREKKESFPLTVTSAQKNPTAFYLCASSIISGRGGGYTFGSGTRLTVV.

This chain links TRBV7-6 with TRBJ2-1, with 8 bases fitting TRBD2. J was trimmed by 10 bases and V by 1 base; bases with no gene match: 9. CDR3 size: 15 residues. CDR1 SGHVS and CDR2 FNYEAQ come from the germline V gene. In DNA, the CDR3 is TGTGCCAGCAGCTTAGTGGGCGGGGGGAGCGTAGAGCAGTTCTTC. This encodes CASSLVGGGSVEQFF.